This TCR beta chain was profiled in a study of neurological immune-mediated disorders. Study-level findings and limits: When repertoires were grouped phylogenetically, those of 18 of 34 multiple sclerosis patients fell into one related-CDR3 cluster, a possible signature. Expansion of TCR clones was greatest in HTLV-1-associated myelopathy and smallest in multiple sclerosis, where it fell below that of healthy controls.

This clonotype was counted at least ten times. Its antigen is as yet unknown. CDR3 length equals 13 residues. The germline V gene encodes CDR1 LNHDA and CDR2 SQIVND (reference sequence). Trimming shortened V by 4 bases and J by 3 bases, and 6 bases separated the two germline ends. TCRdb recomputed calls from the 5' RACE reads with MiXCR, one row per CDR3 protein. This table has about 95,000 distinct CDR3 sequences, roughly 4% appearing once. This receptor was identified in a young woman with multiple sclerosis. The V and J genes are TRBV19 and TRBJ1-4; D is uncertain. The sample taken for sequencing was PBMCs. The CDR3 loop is CASSTRANEKLFF. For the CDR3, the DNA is TGTGCCAGTAGTACCCGAGCTAATGAAAAACTGTTTTTT.